One and the same sample provided the 4 T cell receptor beta chains below, sequenced in a study of blood T cell repertoires in COVID-19. Only in-frame clones appear in the TCRdb table, and some are missing; sequencing was by immunoSEQ multiplex PCR. The sample includes approximately 83,000 clones, approximately 80% of them seen just once. Source material: peripheral blood. Receptors originate from a woman at least 80 years old with acute or convalescent COVID-19.

V usage is TRBV15 and J usage is TRBJ2-1; 13 positions match TRBD2. The V gene's germline CDR1 is LNHNV and CDR2 YYDKDF (reference sequence). The trim removed 3 bases at V and 6 bases at J, leaving 5 bases unmatched. The length of the CDR3 is 16 residues. CDR3 nucleotide sequence: TGTGCCACCAGCAGGGAACTAGCGGGAGGGCTCAATGAGCAGTTCTTC. This encodes CATSRELAGGLNEQFF.

CDR3 coding DNA: TGTGCCAGCAGCTTGTCTTGGGGGGGGCAGGGCGGCGAGCAGTACTTC. Translated, it gives CASSLSWGGQGGEQYF. The V gene is TRBV5-4, the J gene TRBJ2-7; a possible D gene is TRBD2 (7 bases). CDR1 and CDR2 from the germline V gene are SGHNT and YYREEE (reference sequence). CDR3 length equals 16 residues. The ends were cut back, 1 base at V and 6 bases at J, with 20 bases in the middle.

The chain couples TRBV3-1 (or the pseudogene TRBV3-2) to TRBJ2-7, with 8 bases matching TRBD1. Germline trimming cut 1 base from V and 7 bases from J; bases unmatched to any gene: 9. The CDR3 length is 15 residues. Germline V gene lookup returns CDR1 LGHDT and CDR2 YNNKEL (reference sequence). CDR3 nucleotides: TGTGCCAGCAGCCAAGTATACAGGGGGGCGAGGGAGCAGTACTTC. Amino acid sequence: CASSQVYRGAREQYF.

V is TRBV11-3 and J is TRBJ1-1; no clear D. The V end was cut by 0 bases, the J end by 1 base, with 9 bases between. The CDR3 has 15 residues. Germline CDR1 and CDR2: SGHNT and YENEEA. CDR3 loop: CASSLDTGKNTEAFF. The CDR3 nucleotides are TGTGCCAGCAGCTTAGATACGGGGAAGAACACTGAAGCTTTCTTT.